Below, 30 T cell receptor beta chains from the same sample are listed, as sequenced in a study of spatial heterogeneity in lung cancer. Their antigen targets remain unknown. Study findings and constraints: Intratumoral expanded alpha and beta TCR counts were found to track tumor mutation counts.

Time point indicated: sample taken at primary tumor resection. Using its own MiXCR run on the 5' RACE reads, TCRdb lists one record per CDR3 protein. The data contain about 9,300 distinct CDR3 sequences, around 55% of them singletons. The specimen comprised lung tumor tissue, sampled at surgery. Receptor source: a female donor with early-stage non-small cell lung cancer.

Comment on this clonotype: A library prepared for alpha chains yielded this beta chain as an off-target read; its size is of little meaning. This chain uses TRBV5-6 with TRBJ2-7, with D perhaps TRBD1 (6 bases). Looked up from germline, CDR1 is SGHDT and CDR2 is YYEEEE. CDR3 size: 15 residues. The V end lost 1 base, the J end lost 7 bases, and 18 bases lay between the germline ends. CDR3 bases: TGTGCCAGCAGCTTGCCGGGACAAGGGGTTATGGAGCAGTACTTC. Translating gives CASSLPGQGVMEQYF. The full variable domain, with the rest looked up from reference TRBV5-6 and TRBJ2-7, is DAGVTQSPTHLIKTRGQQVTLRCSPKSGHDTVSWYQQALGQGPQFIFQYYEEEERQRGNFPDRFSGHQFPNYSSELNVNALLLGDSALYLCASSLPGQGVMEQYFGPGTRLTVT.

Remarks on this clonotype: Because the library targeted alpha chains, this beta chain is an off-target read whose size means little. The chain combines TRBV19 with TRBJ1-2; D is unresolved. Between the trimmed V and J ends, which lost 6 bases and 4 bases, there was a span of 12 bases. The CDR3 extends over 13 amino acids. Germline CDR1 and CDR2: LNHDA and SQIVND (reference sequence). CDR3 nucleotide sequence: TGTGCCAGTAGCCTAGAGCTGGGCTATGGCTACACCTTC. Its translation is CASSLELGYGYTF.

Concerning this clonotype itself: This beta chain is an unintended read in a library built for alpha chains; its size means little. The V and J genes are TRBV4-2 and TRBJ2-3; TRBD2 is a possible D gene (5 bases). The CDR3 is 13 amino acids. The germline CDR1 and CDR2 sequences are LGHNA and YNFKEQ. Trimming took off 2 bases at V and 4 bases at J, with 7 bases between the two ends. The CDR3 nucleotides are TGTGCCAGCAGCCAACTTAGCGCAGATACGCAGTATTTT. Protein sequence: CASSQLSADTQYF.

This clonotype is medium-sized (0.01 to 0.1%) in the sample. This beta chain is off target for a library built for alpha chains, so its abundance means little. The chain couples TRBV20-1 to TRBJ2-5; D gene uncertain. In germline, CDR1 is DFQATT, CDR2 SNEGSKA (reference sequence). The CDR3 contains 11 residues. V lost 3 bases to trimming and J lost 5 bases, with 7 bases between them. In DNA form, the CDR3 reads TGCAGTGCTAGTTTGGAGGAGACCCAGTACTTC. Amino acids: CSASLEETQYF.

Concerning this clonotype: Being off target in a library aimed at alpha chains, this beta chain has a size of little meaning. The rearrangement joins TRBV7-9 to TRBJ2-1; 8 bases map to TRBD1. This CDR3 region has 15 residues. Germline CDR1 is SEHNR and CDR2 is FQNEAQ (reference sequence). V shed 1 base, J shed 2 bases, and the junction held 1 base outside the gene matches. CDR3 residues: CASSLGQGPYNEQFF. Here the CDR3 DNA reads TGTGCCAGCAGCTTAGGACAGGGGCCCTACAATGAGCAGTTCTTC.

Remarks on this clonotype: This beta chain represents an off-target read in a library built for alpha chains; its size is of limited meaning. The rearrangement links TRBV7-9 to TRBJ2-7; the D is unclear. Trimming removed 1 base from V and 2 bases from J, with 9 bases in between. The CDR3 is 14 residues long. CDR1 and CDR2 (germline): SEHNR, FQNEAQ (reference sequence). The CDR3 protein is CASSLVGFPYEQYF. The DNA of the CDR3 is TGTGCCAGCAGCTTAGTGGGTTTTCCCTACGAGCAGTACTTC.

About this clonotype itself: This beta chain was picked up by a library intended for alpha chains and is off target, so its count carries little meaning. The CDR3 nucleotides are TGTGCCAGCATATCGGGACATAGCACAGATACGCAGTATTTT. Amino acids: CASISGHSTDTQYF. The J gene is TRBJ2-3, the V gene TRBV5-6; a possible D gene is TRBD1 (6 bases). This CDR3 is 14 amino acids long. Trimming shortened V by 6 bases and J by 0 bases, and 11 bases separated the two germline ends. The V gene's germline CDR1 is SGHDT and CDR2 YYEEEE.

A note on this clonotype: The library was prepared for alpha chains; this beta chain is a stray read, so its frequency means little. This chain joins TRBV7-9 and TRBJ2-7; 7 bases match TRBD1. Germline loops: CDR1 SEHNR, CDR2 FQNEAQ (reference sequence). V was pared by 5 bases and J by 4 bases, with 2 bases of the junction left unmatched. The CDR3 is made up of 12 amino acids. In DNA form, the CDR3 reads TGTGCCAGCAGCAAACAGGGGTACGAGCAGTACTTC. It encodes CASSKQGYEQYF.

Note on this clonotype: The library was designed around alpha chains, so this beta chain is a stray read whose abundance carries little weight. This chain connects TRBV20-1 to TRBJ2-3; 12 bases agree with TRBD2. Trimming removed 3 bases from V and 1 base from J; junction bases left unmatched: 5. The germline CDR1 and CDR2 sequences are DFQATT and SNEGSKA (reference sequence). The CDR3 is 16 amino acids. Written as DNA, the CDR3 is TGCAGTGCTAGCCCTCCTAGCGGGAGGGGCACAGATACGCAGTATTTT. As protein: CSASPPSGRGTDTQYF.

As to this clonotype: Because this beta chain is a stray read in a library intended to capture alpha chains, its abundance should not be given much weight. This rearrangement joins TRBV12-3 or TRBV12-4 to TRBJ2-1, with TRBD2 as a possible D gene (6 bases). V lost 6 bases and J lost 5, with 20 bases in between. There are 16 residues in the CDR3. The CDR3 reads CASSLMEGIHDNEQFF. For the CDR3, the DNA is TGTGCCAGCAGCTTGATGGAGGGAATCCACGACAATGAGCAGTTCTTC.

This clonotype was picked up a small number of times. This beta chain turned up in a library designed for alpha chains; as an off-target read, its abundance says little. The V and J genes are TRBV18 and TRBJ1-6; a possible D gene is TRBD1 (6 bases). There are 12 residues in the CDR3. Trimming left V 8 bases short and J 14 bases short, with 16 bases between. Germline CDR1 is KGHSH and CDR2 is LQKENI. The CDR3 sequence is CASRKVTGTLHF. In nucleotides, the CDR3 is TGTGCCAGCCGTAAAGTGACAGGAACCCTCCACTTT.

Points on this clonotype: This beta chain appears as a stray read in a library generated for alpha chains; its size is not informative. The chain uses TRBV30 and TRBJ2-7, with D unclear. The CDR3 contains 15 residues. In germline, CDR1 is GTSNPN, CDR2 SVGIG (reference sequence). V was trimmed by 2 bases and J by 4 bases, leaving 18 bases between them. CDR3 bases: TGTGCCTGGAGTACTCTCGGAGTTGGGCCTTACGAGCAGTACTTC. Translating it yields CAWSTLGVGPYEQYF.

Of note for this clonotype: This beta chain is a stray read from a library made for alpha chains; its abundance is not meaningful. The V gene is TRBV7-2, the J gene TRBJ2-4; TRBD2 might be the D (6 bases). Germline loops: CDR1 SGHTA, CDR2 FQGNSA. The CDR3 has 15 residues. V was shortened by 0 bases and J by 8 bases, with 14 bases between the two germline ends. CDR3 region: CASSLARGEVDIQYF. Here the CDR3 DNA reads TGTGCCAGCAGCTTAGCAAGAGGGGAGGTTGACATTCAGTACTTC.

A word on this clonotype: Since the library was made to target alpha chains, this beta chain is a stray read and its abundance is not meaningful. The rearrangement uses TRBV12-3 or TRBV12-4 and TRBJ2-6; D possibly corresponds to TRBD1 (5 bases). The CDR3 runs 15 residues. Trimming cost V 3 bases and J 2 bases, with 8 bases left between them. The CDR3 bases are TGTGCCAGCAGTTTTTCAGGGCCTGGGGCCAACGTCCTGACTTTC. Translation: CASSFSGPGANVLTF.

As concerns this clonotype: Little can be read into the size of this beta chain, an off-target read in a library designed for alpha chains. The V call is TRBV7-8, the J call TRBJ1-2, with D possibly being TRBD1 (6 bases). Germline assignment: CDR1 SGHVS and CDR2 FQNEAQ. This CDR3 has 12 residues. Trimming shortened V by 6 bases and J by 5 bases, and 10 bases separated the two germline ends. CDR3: CASSQRGYGYTF. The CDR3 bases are TGTGCCAGCAGTCAAAGGGGGTATGGCTACACCTTC. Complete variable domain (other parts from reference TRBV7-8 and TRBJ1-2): GAGVSQSPRYKVAKRGQDVALRCDPISGHVSLFWYQQALGQGPEFLTYFQNEAQLDKSGLPSDRFFAERPEGSVSTLKIQRTQQEDSAVYLCASSQRGYGYTFGSGTRLTVV.

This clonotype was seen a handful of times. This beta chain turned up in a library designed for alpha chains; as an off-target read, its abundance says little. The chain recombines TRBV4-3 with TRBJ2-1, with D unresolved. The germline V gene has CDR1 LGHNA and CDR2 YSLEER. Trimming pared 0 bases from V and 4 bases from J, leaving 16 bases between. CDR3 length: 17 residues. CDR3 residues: CASSQEASGPTYNEQFF. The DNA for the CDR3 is TGCGCCAGCAGCCAAGAAGCATCCGGACCGACATACAATGAGCAGTTCTTC.

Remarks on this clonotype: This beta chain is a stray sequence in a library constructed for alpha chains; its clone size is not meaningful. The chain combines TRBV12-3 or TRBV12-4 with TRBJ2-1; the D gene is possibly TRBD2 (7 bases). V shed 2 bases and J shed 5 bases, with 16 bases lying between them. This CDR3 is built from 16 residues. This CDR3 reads CASSLLGGGLDNEQFF. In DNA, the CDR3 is TGTGCCAGCAGTTTATTGGGCGGGGGCTTAGACAATGAGCAGTTCTTC.

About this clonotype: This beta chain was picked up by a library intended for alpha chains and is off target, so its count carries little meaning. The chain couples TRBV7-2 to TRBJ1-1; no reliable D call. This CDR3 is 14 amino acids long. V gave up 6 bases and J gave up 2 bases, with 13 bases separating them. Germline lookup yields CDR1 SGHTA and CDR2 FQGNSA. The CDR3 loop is CASSIRGVNTEAFF. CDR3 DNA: TGTGCCAGCAGTATCCGCGGGGTCAACACTGAAGCTTTCTTT.

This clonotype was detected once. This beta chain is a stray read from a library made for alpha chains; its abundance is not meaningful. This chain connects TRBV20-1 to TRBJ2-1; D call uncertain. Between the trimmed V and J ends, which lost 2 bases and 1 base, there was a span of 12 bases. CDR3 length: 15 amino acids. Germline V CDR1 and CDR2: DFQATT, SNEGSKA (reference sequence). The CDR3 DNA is TGCAGTGCTAGATCCCTCCCGGTTTCCTACAATGAGCAGTTCTTC. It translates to CSARSLPVSYNEQFF.

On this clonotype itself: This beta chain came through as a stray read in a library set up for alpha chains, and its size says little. CDR3 nucleotide sequence: TGTGCCAGCAGACCCCGGGGGCAAGGGGCAGATACGCAGTATTTT. Translation: CASRPRGQGADTQYF. The chain links TRBV11-1 to TRBJ2-3, with D tentatively TRBD1 or TRBD2 (6 bases each). The CDR3 is 15 residues long. Germline CDR1 is SGHAT and CDR2 is FQDESV (reference sequence). The V end lost 6 bases, the J end lost 4 bases, and 17 bases lay between the germline ends.

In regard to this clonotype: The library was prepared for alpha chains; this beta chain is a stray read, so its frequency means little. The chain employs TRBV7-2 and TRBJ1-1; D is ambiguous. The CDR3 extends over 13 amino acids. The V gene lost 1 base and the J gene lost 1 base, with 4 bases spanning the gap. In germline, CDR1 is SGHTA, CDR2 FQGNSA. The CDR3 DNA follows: TGTGCCAGCAGCTTAGGCTGGAACACTGAAGCTTTCTTT. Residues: CASSLGWNTEAFF.

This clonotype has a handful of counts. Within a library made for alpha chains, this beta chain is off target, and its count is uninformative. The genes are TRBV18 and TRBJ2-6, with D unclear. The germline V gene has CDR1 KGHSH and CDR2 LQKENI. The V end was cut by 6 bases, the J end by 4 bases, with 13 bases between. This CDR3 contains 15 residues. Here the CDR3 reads CASSAGLFGANVLTF. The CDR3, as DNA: TGTGCCAGCTCCGCCGGTCTATTCGGGGCCAACGTCCTGACTTTC.

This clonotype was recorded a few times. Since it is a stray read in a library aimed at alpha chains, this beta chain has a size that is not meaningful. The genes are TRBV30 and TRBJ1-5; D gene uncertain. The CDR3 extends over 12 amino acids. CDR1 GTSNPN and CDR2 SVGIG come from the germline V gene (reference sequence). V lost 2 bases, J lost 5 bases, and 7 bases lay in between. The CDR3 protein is CAWSFGHQPQHF. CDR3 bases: TGTGCCTGGAGTTTCGGACATCAGCCCCAGCATTTT.

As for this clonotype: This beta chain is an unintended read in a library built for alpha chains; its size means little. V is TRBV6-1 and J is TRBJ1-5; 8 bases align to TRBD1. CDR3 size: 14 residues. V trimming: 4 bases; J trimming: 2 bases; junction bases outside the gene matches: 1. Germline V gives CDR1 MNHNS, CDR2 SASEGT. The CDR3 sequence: CASSVTGGNQPQHF. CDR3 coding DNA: TGTGCCAGCAGTGTGACAGGGGGCAATCAGCCCCAGCATTTT.

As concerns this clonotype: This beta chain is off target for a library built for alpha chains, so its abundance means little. CDR3 coding DNA: TGTGCCAGCAGCGCAAAGCGGGGCTCCTACAATGAGCAGTTCTTC. Translating it yields CASSAKRGSYNEQFF. This rearrangement joins TRBV9 to TRBJ2-1; 7 bases are a match to TRBD2. J lost 0 bases, V lost 3 bases, and 3 bases had no gene match. This CDR3 region has 15 residues. Germline assignment: CDR1 SGDLS and CDR2 YYNGEE. Full variable domain (rest looked up from reference TRBV9 and TRBJ2-1): DSGVTQTPKHLITATGQRVTLRCSPRSGDLSVYWYQQSLDQGLQFLIQYYNGEERAKGNILERFSAQQFPDLHSELNLSSLELGDSALYFCASSAKRGSYNEQFFGPGTRLTVL.

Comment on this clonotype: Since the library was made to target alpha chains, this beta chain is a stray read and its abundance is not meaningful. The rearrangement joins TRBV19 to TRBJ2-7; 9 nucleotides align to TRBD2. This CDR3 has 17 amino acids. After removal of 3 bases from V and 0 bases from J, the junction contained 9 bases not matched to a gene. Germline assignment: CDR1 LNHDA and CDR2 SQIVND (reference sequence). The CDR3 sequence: CASSIGSGGASSYEQYF. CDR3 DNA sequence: TGTGCCAGTAGTATCGGTAGCGGGGGCGCGAGCTCCTACGAGCAGTACTTC.

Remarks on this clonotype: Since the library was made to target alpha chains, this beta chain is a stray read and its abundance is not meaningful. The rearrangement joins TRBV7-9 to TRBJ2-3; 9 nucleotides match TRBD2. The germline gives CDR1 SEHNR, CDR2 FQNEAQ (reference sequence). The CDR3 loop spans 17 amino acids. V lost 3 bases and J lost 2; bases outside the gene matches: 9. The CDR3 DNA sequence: TGTGCCAGCAGCTTCTCCCGGAGCGGGGGGAACACAGATACGCAGTATTTT. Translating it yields CASSFSRSGGNTDTQYF.

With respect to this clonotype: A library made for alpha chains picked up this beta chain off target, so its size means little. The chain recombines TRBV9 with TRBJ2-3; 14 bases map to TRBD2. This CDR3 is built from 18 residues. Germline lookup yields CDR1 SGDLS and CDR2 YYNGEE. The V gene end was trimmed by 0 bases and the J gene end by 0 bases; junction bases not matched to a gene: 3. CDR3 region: CASSVGLAGGPSTDTQYF. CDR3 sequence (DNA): TGTGCCAGCAGCGTAGGACTAGCGGGGGGGCCGAGCACAGATACGCAGTATTTT.

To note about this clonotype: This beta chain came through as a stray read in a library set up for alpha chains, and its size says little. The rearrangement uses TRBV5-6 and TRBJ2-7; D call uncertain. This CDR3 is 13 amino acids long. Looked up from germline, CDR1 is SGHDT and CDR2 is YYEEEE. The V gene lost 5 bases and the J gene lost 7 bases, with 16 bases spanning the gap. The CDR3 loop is CASRVGGLGEQYF. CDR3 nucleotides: TGTGCCAGCAGGGTGGGCGGCCTAGGAGAGCAGTACTTC.

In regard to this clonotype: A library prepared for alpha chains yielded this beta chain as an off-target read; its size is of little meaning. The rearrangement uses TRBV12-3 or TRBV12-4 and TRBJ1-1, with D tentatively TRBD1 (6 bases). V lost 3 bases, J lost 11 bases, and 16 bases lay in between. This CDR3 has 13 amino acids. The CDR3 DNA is TGTGCCAGCAGTTTTCACAGGGACGAAGGGGCTTTCTTT. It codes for CASSFHRDEGAFF.